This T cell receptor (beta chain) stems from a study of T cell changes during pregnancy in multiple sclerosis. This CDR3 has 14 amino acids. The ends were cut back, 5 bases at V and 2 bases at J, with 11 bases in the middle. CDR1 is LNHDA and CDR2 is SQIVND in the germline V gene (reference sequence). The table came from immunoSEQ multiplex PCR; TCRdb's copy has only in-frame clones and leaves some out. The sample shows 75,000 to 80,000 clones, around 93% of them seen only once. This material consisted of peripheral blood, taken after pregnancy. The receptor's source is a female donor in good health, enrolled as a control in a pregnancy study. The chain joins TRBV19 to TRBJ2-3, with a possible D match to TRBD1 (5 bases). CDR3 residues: CASSPRQTTDTQYF. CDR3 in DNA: TGTGCCAGTAGTCCGCGACAGACCACAGATACGCAGTATTTT.